Given below is one T cell receptor (beta chain) in context. The target antigen is unknown. The V segment lost 4 bases and the J segment 3 bases; nucleotides outside the gene matches: 8. This CDR3 is 16 amino acids long. Per germline, CDR1 MNHNS and CDR2 SASEGT. The data were taken from a study of cytomegalovirus exposure and HLA in healthy donors. Broader study findings: Previous analysis showed most TCR beta V segments were productive about 90% or about 30% of the time. Donors were assumed by presence/absence analyses to have roughly uniform sequencing depth. Trimming of TCR beta V- and J-genes showed a link, identified in a later analysis, to a missense DCLRE1C variant. Certain sequence variants were highly shared and formed a cluster, and this cluster was likely a sequencing artifact.

In the PCR, 60 Vbeta and 13 Jbeta primers were used. Assay: immunoSEQ multiplex PCR; the TCRdb copy retains only in-frame clones and omits some. The sample table sets out around 140,000 clones. The genes are TRBV6-1 and TRBJ1-5; TRBD1 matches 8 bases. The TCR was taken from a male donor in good health and CMV-seronegative. The sample taken for sequencing was PBMCs. CDR3 sequence (DNA): TGTGCCAGCAGTGGCCCCGGACAGGGCCCCAATCAGCCCCAGCATTTT. Its translation is CASSGPGQGPNQPQHF.